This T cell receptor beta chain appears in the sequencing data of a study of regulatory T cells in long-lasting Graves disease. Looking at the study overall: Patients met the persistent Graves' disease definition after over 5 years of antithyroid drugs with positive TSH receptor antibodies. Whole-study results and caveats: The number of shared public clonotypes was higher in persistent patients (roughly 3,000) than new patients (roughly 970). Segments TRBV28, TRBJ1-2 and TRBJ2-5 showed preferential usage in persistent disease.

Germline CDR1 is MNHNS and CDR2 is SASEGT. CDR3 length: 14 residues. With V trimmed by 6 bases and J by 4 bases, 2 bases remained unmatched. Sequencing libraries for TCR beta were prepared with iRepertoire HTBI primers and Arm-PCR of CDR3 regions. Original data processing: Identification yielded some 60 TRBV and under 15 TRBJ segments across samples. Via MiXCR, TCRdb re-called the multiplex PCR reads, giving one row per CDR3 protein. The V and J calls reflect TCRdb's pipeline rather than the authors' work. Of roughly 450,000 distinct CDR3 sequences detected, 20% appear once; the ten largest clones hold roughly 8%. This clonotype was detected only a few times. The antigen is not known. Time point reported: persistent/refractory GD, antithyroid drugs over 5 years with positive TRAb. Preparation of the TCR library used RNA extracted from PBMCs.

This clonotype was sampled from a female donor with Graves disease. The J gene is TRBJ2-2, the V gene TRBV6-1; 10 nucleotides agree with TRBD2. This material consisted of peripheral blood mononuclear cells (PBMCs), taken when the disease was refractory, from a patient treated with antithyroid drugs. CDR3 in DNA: TGTGCCAGCAGAACTAGCGGGATCACCGGGGAGCTGTTTTTT. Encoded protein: CASRTSGITGELFF.